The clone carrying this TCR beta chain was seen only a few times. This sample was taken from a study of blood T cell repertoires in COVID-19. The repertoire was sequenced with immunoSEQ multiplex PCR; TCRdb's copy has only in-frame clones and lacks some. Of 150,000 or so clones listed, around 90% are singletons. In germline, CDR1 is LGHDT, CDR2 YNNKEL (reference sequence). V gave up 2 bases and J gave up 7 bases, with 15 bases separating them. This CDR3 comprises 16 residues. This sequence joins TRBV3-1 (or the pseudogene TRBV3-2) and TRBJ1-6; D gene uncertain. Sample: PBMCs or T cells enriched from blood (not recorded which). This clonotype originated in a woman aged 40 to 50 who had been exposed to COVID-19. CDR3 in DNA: TGTGCCAGCAGCCAAAACCCCGACGGAGTCAATTCACCCCTCCACTTT. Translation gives CASSQNPDGVNSPLHF.